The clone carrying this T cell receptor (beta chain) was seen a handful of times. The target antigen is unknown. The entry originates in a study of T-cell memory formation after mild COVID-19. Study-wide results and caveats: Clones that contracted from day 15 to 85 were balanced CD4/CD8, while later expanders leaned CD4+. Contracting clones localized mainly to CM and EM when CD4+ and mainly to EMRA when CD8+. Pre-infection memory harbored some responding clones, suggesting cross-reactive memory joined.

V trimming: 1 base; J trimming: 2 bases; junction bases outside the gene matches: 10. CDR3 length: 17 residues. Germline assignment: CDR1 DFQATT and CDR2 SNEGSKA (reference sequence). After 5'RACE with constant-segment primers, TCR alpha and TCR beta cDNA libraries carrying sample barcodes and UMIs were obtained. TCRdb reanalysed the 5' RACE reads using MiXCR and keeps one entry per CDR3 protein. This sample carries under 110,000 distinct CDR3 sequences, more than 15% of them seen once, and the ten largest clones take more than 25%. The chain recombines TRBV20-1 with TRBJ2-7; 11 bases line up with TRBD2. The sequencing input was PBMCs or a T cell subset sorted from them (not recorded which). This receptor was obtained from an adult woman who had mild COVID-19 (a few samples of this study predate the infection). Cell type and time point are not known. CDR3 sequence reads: CSARADVSGRATYEQYF. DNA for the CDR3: TGCAGTGCTAGAGCTGATGTTAGCGGGAGGGCTACCTACGAGCAGTACTTC.